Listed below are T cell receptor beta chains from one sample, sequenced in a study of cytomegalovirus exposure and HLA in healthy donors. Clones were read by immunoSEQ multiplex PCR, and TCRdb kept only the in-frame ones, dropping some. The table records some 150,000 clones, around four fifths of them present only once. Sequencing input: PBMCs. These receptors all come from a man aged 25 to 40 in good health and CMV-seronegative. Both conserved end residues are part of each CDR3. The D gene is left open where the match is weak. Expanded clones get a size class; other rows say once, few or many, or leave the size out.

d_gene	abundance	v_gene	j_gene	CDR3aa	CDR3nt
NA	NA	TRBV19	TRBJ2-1	CASSIDQGLVEQFF	TGTGCCAGTAGTATAGATCAGGGGCTGGTTGAGCAGTTCTTC
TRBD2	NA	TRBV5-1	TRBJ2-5	CASSLGLAGPQQTQYF	TGCGCCAGCAGCCTGGGACTAGCGGGCCCCCAGCAGACCCAGTACTTC
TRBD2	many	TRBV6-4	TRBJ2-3	CASSEEAGGGDTQYF	TGTGCCAGCAGTGAGGAAGCGGGAGGTGGAGATACGCAGTATTTT
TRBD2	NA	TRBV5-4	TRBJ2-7	CASSPGGGQAYEQYF	TGTGCCAGCAGTCCCGGGGGGGGGCAAGCCTACGAGCAGTACTTC
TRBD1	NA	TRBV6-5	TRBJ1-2	CASTPGQGAGYTF	TGTGCCAGCACCCCGGGACAGGGGGCGGGCTACACCTTC
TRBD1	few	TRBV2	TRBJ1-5	CASSEAQGVNQPQHF	TGTGCCAGCAGTGAAGCACAGGGGGTAAATCAGCCCCAGCATTTT
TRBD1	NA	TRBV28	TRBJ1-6	CASTMGQELHF	TGTGCCAGCACTATGGGACAGGAACTCCACTTT
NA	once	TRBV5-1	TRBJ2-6	CASSQDGISGANVLTF	TGCGCCAGCAGCCAGGACGGGATCTCTGGGGCCAACGTCCTGACTTTC
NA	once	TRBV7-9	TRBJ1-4	CASLPQGGASNEKLFF	TGTGCCAGCCTCCCCCAAGGGGGGGCGAGTAATGAAAAACTGTTTTTT
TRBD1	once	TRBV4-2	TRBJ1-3	CASSQQIRGTGGILDF	TGTGCCAGCAGCCAACAAATTCGGGGGACAGGGGGTATTCTGGATTTT
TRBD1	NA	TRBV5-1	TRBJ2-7	CASSLVQGPSYEQYF	TGCGCCAGCAGCTTGGTACAGGGGCCTTCCTACGAGCAGTACTTC
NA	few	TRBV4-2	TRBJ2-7	CASSQDPGIYEQYF	TGTGCCAGCAGCCAAGATCCCGGGATCTACGAGCAGTACTTC
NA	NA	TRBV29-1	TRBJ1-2	CSVHGRGGYTF	TGCAGCGTCCACGGGAGGGGTGGCTACACCTTC
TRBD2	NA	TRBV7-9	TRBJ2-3	CASSLAAWRAGPGDTQYF	TGTGCCAGCAGCTTAGCGGCCTGGAGAGCGGGGCCCGGGGATACGCAGTATTTT
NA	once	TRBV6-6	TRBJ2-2	CASRTGQNTGELFF	TGTGCCAGCAGGACGGGACAGAACACCGGGGAGCTGTTTTTT
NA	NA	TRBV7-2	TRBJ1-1	CASSLGGTGNTEAFF	TGTGCCAGCAGCTTAGGGGGCACAGGGAACACTGAAGCTTTCTTT
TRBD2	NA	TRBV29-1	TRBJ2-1	CSVEGGTSGRALNEQFF	TGCAGCGTTGAAGGGGGGACTAGCGGGAGGGCCCTAAATGAGCAGTTCTTC
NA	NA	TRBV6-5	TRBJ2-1	CASSGHTYNEQFF	TGTGCCAGCAGTGGTCACACCTACAATGAGCAGTTCTTC
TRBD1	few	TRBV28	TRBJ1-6	CASSLDRAINSPLHF	TGTGCCAGCAGTTTAGACAGGGCAATTAATTCACCCCTCCACTTT
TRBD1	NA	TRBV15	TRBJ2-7	CATMGQVGYEQYF	TGTGCCACCATGGGACAGGTCGGCTACGAGCAGTACTTC
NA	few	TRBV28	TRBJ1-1	CASSLGGPSEAFF	TGTGCCAGCAGTTTAGGCGGTCCCTCTGAAGCTTTCTTT
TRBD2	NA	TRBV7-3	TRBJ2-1	CASSLRTKLAGGYNEQFF	TGTGCCAGCAGCTTACGCACTAAACTAGCGGGAGGTTACAATGAGCAGTTCTTC
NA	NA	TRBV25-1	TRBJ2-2	CASSPKQGRAGELFF	TGTGCCAGCAGTCCTAAACAGGGTAGGGCCGGGGAGCTGTTTTTT
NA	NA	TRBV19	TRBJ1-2	CASSLGGGRLGYGYTF	TGTGCCAGTAGTCTGGGAGGAGGACGACTCGGGTATGGCTACACCTTC
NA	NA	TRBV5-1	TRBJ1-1	CASSLQGRGAFF	TGCGCCAGCAGCTTACAGGGCCGGGGAGCTTTCTTT
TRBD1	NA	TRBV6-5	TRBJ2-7	CASSLRDSFYEQYF	TGTGCCAGCAGTCTCCGGGACAGTTTCTACGAGCAGTACTTC
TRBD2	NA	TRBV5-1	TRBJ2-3	CASSLESGESPAEDTQYF	TGCGCCAGCAGCTTGGAGAGCGGGGAGTCACCGGCGGAAGATACGCAGTATTTT
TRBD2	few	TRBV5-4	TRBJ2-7	CASSLGGGLGSYEQYF	TGTGCCAGCAGCTTGGGGGGGGGACTCGGCTCCTACGAGCAGTACTTC
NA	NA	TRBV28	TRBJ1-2	CASFRWQYGYTF	TGTGCCAGCTTCAGGTGGCAGTATGGCTACACCTTC
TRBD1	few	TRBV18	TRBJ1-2	CASSLGQGNYGYTF	TGTGCCAGCTCACTGGGACAGGGGAACTATGGCTACACCTTC
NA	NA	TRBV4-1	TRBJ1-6	CASSLRSPGGELAPLNF	TGCGCCAGCAGCCTCCGATCCCCTGGGGGGGAGCTGGCACCCCTCAACTTT
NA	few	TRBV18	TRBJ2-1	CASSPITHNEQFF	TGTGCCAGCTCACCAATTACTCACAATGAGCAGTTCTTC